Sequencing of this T cell receptor beta chain was carried out in a study of blood T cell repertoires in COVID-19. In the study's own analysis: Nucleated cell number was recorded as an estimate derived from reference gene primer amplification. This table comes from immunoSEQ multiplex PCR, and its TCRdb copy is limited to in-frame clones, with some not included. V and J calls and clone size follow that table, whereas D and trimming were derived from the DNA. The sample contains 250,000 to 300,000 clones, more than 70% of which appear only once. From germline, CDR1 is SGHTA and CDR2 FQGNSA. The CDR3 has 15 amino acids. After removal of 2 bases from V and 8 bases from J, the junction contained 6 bases not matched to a gene.

V is TRBV7-2 and J is TRBJ1-6; 7 bases match TRBD1. Material for sequencing was peripheral blood. This sequence originates from a man of 80 years or more with acute or convalescent COVID-19. CDR3 nucleotides: TGTGCCAGCAGCTTACGGGGACAGCCCGATTCACCCCTCCACTTT. Residues: CASSLRGQPDSPLHF.